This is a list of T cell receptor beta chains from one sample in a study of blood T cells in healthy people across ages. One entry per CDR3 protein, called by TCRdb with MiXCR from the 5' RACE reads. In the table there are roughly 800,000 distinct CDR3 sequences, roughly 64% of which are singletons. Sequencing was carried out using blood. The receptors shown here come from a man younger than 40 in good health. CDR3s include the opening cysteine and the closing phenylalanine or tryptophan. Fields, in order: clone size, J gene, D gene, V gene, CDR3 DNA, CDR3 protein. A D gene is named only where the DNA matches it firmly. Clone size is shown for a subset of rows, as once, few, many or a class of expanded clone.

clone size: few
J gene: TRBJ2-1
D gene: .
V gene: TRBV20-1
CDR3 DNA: TGCAGTGCTAGAGTGCAGAACTCCTACAATGAGCAGTTCTTC
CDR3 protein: CSARVQNSYNEQFF

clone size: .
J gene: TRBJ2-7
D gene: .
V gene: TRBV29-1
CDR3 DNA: TGCAGCGTTGAAGGTTCAACCCCCTACGAGCAGTACTTC
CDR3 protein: CSVEGSTPYEQYF

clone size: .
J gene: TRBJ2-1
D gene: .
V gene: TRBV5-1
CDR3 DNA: TGCGCCAGCAGCTTGGGTGGCAGGGTCGATGAGCAGTTCTTC
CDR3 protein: CASSLGGRVDEQFF

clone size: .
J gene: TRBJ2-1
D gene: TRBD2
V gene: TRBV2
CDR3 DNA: TGTGCCAGCAGCGCTCACGGGGGGGAGCGTAGTGAGCAGTTCTTC
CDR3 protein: CASSAHGGERSEQFF

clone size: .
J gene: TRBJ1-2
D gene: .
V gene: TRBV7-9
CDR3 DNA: TGTGCCAGCAGCAAGCCCGGTTTGCATGGCTACACCTTC
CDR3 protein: CASSKPGLHGYTF

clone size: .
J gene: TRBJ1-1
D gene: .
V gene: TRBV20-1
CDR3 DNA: TGCAGTGCTAGTTCTCGGGGCAGTTGGGACACTGAAGCTTTCTTT
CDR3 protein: CSASSRGSWDTEAFF

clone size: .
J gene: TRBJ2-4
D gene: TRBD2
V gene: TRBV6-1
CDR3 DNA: TGTGCCAGCAGTGGAGCGGGGGAAAACATTCAGTACTTC
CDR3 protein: CASSGAGENIQYF

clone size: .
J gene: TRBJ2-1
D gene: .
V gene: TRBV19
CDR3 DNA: TGTGCCAGCCGGACCGTCAATGAGCAGTTCTTC
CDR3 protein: CASRTVNEQFF

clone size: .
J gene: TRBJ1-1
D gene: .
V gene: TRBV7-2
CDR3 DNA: TGTGCCAGCAGCTTAGAAACGGGTTCTGAAGCTTTCTTT
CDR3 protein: CASSLETGSEAFF

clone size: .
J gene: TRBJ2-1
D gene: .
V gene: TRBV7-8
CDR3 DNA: TGTGCCAGCAGCTACCGTGGTCGGTACAATGAGCAGTTCTTC
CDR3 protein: CASSYRGRYNEQFF

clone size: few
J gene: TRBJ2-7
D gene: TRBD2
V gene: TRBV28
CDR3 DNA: TGTGCCAGCTCCCCCGGGACTAGCAACGAGCAGTACTTC
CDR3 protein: CASSPGTSNEQYF

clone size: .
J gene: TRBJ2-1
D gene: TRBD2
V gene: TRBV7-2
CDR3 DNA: TGTGCCAGCAGCTTAAGCTCTAGCGGGGTAAACAATGAGCAGTTCTTC
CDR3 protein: CASSLSSSGVNNEQFF

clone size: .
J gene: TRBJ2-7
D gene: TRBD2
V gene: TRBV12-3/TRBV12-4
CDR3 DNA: TGTGCCAGCAGTGGAGGACTAGCGACCTACAATGAGCAGTACTTC
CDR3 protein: CASSGGLATYNEQYF

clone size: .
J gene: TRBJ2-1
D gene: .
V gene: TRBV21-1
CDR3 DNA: TGTGCCAGCAGACCTTGTGGTGGTAGCGGGGTCTCCTACAATGAGCAGTTCTTC
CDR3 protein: CASRPCGGSGVSYNEQFF

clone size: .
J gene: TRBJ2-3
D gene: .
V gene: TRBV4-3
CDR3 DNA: TGCGCCAGCAGCCAAGAGAGGGGGGCGGGAGACTTAAGCACAGATACGCAGTATTTT
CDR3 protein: CASSQERGAGDLSTDTQYF

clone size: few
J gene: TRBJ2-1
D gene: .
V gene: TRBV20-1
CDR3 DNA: TGCAGTGCTAGCCCCGGGACCTACAATGAGCAGTTCTTC
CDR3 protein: CSASPGTYNEQFF

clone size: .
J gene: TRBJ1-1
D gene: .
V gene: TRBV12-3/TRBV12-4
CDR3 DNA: TGTGCCAGCAGTTTAGCACTAATGGGGGCCACTGAAGCTTTCTTT
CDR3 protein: CASSLALMGATEAFF

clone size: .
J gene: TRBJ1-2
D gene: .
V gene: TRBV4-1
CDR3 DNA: TGCGCCAGCAGCCAAGGCGACATCTATGGCTACACCTTC
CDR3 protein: CASSQGDIYGYTF

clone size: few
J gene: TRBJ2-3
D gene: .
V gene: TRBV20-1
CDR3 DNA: TGCAGTGCTAGAGTTAGTTCGGATACGCAGTATTTT
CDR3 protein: CSARVSSDTQYF

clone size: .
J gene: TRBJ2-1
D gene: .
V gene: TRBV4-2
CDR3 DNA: TGTGCCAGCAGCCAAGCAGGTAGTGAGCAGTTCTTC
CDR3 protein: CASSQAGSEQFF

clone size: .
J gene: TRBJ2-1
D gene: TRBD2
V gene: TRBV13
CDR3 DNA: TGTGCCAGCAGCGTTCAGCGGGGGGCCCGGGAGCAGTTCTTC
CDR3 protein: CASSVQRGAREQFF

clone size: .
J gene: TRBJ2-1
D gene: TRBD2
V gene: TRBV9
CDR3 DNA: TGTGCCAGCAGCGTAGGAGCTAGCGGGGGCAGTATTGGTGAGCAGTTCTTC
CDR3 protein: CASSVGASGGSIGEQFF

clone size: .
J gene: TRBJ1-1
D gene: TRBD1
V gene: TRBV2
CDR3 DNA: TGTGCCAGCATTATGGGACAGGGATCGGGCGCTGAAGCTTTCTTT
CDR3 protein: CASIMGQGSGAEAFF

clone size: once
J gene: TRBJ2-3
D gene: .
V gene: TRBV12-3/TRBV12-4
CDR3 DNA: TGTGCCGTCGGGAGACGGGGCGCAGATACGCAGTATTTT
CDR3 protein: CAVGRRGADTQYF

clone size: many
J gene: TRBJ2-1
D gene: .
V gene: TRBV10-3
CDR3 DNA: TGTGCCATCAAGGGCGGGACGAACAATGAGCAGTTCTTC
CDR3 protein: CAIKGGTNNEQFF

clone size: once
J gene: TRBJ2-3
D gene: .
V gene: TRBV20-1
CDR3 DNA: TGCAGTGCTAAACGACTTGGGGGGGCCCCGAATACGCAGTATTTT
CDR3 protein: CSAKRLGGAPNTQYF

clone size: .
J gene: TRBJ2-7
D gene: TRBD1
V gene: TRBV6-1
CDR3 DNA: TGTGCCAGCAGTAAACCCGGGACAGGGTTGTTCGAGCAGTACTTC
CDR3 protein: CASSKPGTGLFEQYF

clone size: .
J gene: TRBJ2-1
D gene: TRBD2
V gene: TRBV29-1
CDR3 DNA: TGCAGCGTGTCTACTAGCGGGGCTTACAATGAGCAGTTCTTC
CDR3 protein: CSVSTSGAYNEQFF

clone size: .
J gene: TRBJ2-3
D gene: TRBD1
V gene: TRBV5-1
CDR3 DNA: TGCGCCAGCGCCCCCGACAGGGCGAACACAGATACGCAGTATTTT
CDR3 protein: CASAPDRANTDTQYF

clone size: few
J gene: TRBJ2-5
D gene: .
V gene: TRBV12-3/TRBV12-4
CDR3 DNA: TGTGCCAGCGGAAGCTGGAGCCAAGAGACCCAGTACTTC
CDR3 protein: CASGSWSQETQYF

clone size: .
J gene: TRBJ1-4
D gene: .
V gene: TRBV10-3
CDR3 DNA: TGTGCCATCAGTGAGAGCCTGACTAATGAAAAACTGTTTTTT
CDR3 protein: CAISESLTNEKLFF

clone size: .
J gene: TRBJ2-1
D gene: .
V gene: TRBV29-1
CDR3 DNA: TGCAGCGCCTCGATTTGGGAATACAATGAGCAGTTCTTC
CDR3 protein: CSASIWEYNEQFF

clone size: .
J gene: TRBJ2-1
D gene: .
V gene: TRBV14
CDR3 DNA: TGTGCCAGCAGCCAAGAGACTATCTACAATGAGCAGTTCTTC
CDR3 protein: CASSQETIYNEQFF

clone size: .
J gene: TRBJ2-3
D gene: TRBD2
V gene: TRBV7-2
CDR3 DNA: TGTGCCAGCAGCTTCGGACTAGCTACGCAGTATTTT
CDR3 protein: CASSFGLATQYF

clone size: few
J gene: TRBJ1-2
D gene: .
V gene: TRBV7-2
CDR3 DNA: TGTGCCAGCAGCTTAGCCCTGAGTTCACTTAACTATGGCTACACCTTC
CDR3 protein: CASSLALSSLNYGYTF

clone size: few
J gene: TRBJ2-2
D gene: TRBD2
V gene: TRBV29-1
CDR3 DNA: TGCAGCGTAGCGGGGGAGGCGAACACCGGGGAGCTGTTTTTT
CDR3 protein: CSVAGEANTGELFF

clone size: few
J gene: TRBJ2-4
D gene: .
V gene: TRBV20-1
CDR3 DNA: TGCAGTGCTAGCGTGGGACTCACCAAAAACATTCAGTACTTC
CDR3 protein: CSASVGLTKNIQYF

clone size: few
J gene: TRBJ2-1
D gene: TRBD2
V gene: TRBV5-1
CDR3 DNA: TGCGCCAGCAGCTTGGGACTAGCGGTCAATGAGCAGTTCTTC
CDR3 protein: CASSLGLAVNEQFF

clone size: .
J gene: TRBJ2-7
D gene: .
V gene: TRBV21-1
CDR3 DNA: TGTGCCAGCACCGAATATGAGGGGCCTGGCCACGAGCAGTACTTC
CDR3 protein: CASTEYEGPGHEQYF

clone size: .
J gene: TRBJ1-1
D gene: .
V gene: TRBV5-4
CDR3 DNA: TGTGCCAGCAGCTTGACGACAAGTCGGACTGAAGCTTTCTTT
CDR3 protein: CASSLTTSRTEAFF

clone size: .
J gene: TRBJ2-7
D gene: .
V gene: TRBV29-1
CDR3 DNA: TGCAGCGTGAACCGGACATCCTACGAGCAGTACTTC
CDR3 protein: CSVNRTSYEQYF

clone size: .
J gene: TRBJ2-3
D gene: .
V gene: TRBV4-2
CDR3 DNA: TGTGCCAGCAGCCAACACGCGGGGACGAAGACTGATACGCAGTATTTT
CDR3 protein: CASSQHAGTKTDTQYF

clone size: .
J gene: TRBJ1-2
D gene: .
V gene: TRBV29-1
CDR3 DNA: TGCAGCGTGAGGAGAACAGGGCGGAACTATGGCTACACCTTC
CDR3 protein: CSVRRTGRNYGYTF

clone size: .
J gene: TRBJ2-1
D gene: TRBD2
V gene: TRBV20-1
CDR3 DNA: TGCAGTGCGGGAACCGGGACTACTTTCGTAAATGAGCAGTTCTTC
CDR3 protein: CSAGTGTTFVNEQFF

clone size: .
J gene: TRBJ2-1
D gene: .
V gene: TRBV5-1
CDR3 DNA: TGCGCCAGCAGCTTAACACTAGAGGTCAGCAATCGGTTCTTC
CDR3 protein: CASSLTLEVSNRFF

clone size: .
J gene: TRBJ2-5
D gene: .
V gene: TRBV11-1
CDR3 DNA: TGTGCCAGCAGCTTACTTCGGGTTGGGGAAGAGACCCAGTACTTC
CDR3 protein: CASSLLRVGEETQYF

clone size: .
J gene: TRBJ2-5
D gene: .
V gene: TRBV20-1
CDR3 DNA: TGCAGTGCGAAGGGGGTCTGGGAGGGGACCCAGTACTTC
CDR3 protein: CSAKGVWEGTQYF

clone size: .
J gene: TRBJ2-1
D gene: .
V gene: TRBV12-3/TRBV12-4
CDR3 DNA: TGTGCCAGCAGTTTCTATGGGACAGGGGTAGCGGGGGGTGAGCAGTTCTTC
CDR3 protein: CASSFYGTGVAGGEQFF

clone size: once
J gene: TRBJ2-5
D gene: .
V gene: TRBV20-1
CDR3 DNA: TGCAGTACCACTAAGGGGGGGGAGACCCAGTACTTC
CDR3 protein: CSTTKGGETQYF